This T cell receptor (beta chain) was sequenced in a study of CD8+CD57+ T cells in acquired aplastic anemia. Patients sequenced had flow cytometry evidence of CD8+CD57+ cell expansion. TCR beta VDJ and CDR3 profiles were obtained from a genomic DNA template. Via MiXCR, TCRdb re-called the reads, giving one row per CDR3 protein. The sample lists fewer than 300,000 distinct CDR3 sequences; roughly 82% were seen once. Of note for this clonotype: Mismatch with germline at one junction end may stem from a read error.

Germline-derived CDR1 and CDR2 are LNHNV and YYDKDF (reference sequence). The CDR3 is 14 amino acids. The chain links TRBV15 to TRBJ2-5; D ambiguous. Sequencing input: sorted CD4+, CD8+, or CD8+CD57+ T cells (not recorded which) from PBMCs. This clonotype was sampled from a human donor with aplastic anemia. The CDR3 DNA sequence: TGTGCCACCCGCCACCTCGACTGTCCTGAGACCCAGCACTTC. Its translation: CATRHLDCPETQHF.